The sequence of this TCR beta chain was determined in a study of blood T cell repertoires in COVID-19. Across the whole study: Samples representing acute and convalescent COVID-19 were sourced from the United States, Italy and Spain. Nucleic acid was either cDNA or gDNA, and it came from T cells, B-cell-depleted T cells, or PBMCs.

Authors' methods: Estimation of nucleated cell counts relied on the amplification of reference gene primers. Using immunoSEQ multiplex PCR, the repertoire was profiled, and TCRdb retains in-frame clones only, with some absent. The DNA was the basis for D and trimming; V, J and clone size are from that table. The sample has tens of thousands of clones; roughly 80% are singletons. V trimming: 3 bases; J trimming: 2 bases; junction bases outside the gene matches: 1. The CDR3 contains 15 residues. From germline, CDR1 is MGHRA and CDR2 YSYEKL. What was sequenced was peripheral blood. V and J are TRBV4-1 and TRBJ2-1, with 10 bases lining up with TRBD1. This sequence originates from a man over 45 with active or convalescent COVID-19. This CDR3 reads CASSQGTGAYNEQFF. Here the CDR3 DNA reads TGCGCCAGCAGCCAGGGGACAGGGGCCTACAATGAGCAGTTCTTC.